The sequence of this T cell receptor (beta chain) was determined in a study of CD8 T cells in ankylosing spondylitis. Germline values: CDR1 SGDLS, CDR2 YYNGEE. V was clipped by 9 bases and J by 4 bases, with 19 bases between them. The CDR3 loop spans 14 amino acids. Each CDR3 protein gets one entry after TCRdb re-called the 5' RACE reads with MiXCR. The table shows almost 250,000 distinct CDR3 sequences, with 32% occurring only once. Sequencing was done on a sample of blood, either unsorted or a sorted T cell fraction (not recorded which). This TCR was recovered from a male donor with ankylosing spondylitis or in good health (not recorded which). The chain links TRBV9 to TRBJ2-5, with D maybe TRBD1 (6 bases). Written as DNA, the CDR3 is TGTGCCACCCACCAATGGGGGCCGGGAGAGACCCAGTACTTC. This gives the protein CATHQWGPGETQYF. Using reference TRBV9 and TRBJ2-5 for the parts outside the CDR3, the full variable domain is DSGVTQTPKHLITATGQRVTLRCSPRSGDLSVYWYQQSLDQGLQFLIQYYNGEERAKGNILERFSAQQFPDLHSELNLSSLELGDSALYFCATHQWGPGETQYFGPGTRLLVL.